These T cell receptor beta chains were read from a single sample in a study of blood T cell repertoires in COVID-19. This table comes from immunoSEQ multiplex PCR, and its TCRdb copy is limited to in-frame clones, with some not included. The sample includes 71,000 or so clones, approximately 83% seen only once; the top ten take approximately 28%. Sequenced input: peripheral blood. The receptor source for this set is a man between 65 and 85 years old with acute or convalescent COVID-19. The CDR3 runs from the conserved cysteine through the conserved F or W.

CDR3 protein: CASRDRLGENYEQYF
V gene: TRBV2
J gene: TRBJ2-7

CDR3 protein: CASSSSTGVNTEAFF
V gene: TRBV19
J gene: TRBJ1-1

CDR3 protein: CASSRLVTDTQYF
V gene: TRBV4-2
J gene: TRBJ2-3

CDR3 protein: CASSIYADPLYNEQFF
V gene: TRBV19
J gene: TRBJ2-1

CDR3 protein: CAISEGQDSNQPQHF
V gene: TRBV10-3
J gene: TRBJ1-5

CDR3 protein: CASSLQGTTGELFF
V gene: TRBV4-1
J gene: TRBJ2-2

CDR3 protein: CASSDGGRYTEQFF
V gene: TRBV2
J gene: TRBJ2-1

CDR3 protein: CASSIVPASEQYF
V gene: TRBV19
J gene: TRBJ2-7

CDR3 protein: CASSPAKSDTQYF
V gene: TRBV7-3
J gene: TRBJ2-3

CDR3 protein: CASSRDRGNTEAFF
V gene: TRBV6-6
J gene: TRBJ1-1

CDR3 protein: CASSSRDRGAGELFF
V gene: TRBV6-5
J gene: TRBJ2-2

CDR3 protein: CASSPGQDNSPLHF
V gene: TRBV7-2
J gene: TRBJ1-6

CDR3 protein: CASSYWQMNTEAFF
V gene: TRBV6-5
J gene: TRBJ1-1

CDR3 protein: CASSSGMAYNEQFF
V gene: TRBV25-1
J gene: TRBJ2-1

CDR3 protein: CAWNRDNSPLHF
V gene: TRBV30
J gene: TRBJ1-6

CDR3 protein: CASSYSTGRTYEQYF
V gene: TRBV6-2/TRBV6-3
J gene: TRBJ2-7

CDR3 protein: CASSTRTSGGSYNEQFF
V gene: TRBV27
J gene: TRBJ2-1

CDR3 protein: CASLPTGLENTIYF
V gene: TRBV18
J gene: TRBJ1-3

CDR3 protein: CASSLAGNPLQETQYF
V gene: TRBV5-1
J gene: TRBJ2-5

CDR3 protein: CASSFRTGQGGADTQYF
V gene: TRBV7-9
J gene: TRBJ2-3

CDR3 protein: CSVARPTEAFF
V gene: TRBV29-1
J gene: TRBJ1-1

CDR3 protein: CASSHIEQLSGNTIYF
V gene: TRBV3-1/TRBV3-2
J gene: TRBJ1-3

CDR3 protein: CASSPGGTRNSPLHF
V gene: TRBV9
J gene: TRBJ1-6

CDR3 protein: CASSDSTDRARGYTF
V gene: TRBV6-4
J gene: TRBJ1-2

CDR3 protein: CASSLGTGGTTSSQPQHF
V gene: TRBV7-9
J gene: TRBJ1-5

CDR3 protein: CASSQYVAVSYNEQFF
V gene: TRBV14
J gene: TRBJ2-1

CDR3 protein: CASREPGTADEKLFF
V gene: TRBV2
J gene: TRBJ1-4

CDR3 protein: CASSLGTDSGNTIYF
V gene: TRBV7-9
J gene: TRBJ1-3

CDR3 protein: CASSVDHRGGNTEAFF
V gene: TRBV9
J gene: TRBJ1-1

CDR3 protein: CATSPAGTYNEQFF
V gene: TRBV15
J gene: TRBJ2-1

CDR3 protein: CASSDSRTGRIGYTF
V gene: TRBV6-4
J gene: TRBJ1-2

CDR3 protein: CASSTQSGRAETQYF
V gene: TRBV2
J gene: TRBJ2-5

CDR3 protein: CASRDTGGHVLHF
V gene: TRBV5-6
J gene: TRBJ1-6

CDR3 protein: CASSPGQGGTEAFF
V gene: TRBV11-3
J gene: TRBJ1-1

CDR3 protein: CASSLRLAGRTDTQYF
V gene: TRBV4-1
J gene: TRBJ2-3

CDR3 protein: CASSTSGGPNTNEQFF
V gene: TRBV19
J gene: TRBJ2-1

CDR3 protein: CASSGYWQGAGEKLFF
V gene: TRBV9
J gene: TRBJ1-4

CDR3 protein: CASSLVGGNYGYTF
V gene: TRBV27
J gene: TRBJ1-2

CDR3 protein: CSVENRDMGEQYF
V gene: TRBV29-1
J gene: TRBJ2-7

CDR3 protein: CATSGPGQGASEQFF
V gene: TRBV24-1
J gene: TRBJ2-1

CDR3 protein: CASSSLWDREINEQFF
V gene: TRBV5-1
J gene: TRBJ2-1

CDR3 protein: CASSVGGQHYEQYF
V gene: TRBV9
J gene: TRBJ2-7